One and the same sample provided the 3 T cell receptor beta chains below, sequenced in a study of blood T cell repertoires in COVID-19 (dated by TCRdb to the early 2020s). The library relied on the immunoSEQ multiplex PCR assay. TCRdb mirrors the immuneACCESS table, restricted to in-frame sequences. Some clones are absent from its copies; in checked studies, under half trace to an unresolved V gene, and the reason for the others is unknown. Counted in this sample were some 340,000 clones; 85% of them appeared once. Of the sample, roughly 3.9% falls within the top ten clones. The sequencing sample was made of peripheral blood. Receptor source: a woman aged 18-35 years with acute or convalescent COVID-19.

Comment on this clone: The sample holds other DNA sequences that translate to the same CDR3. The rearrangement uses TRBV27 and TRBJ2-3, with D hard to call. Germline lookup yields CDR1 MNHEY and CDR2 SMNVEV (reference sequence). CDR3 length equals 14 residues. V was pared by 1 base and J by 2 bases, with 7 bases between. The CDR3 sequence is CASSLYRDTDTQYF. The CDR3 DNA reads TGTGCCAGCAGTTTATACAGAGACACAGATACGCAGTATTTT.

The chain links TRBV18 to TRBJ2-7, with D possibly being TRBD1 (5 bases). The V gene lost 0 bases and the J gene lost 2 bases, with 11 bases spanning the gap. In germline, CDR1 is KGHSH, CDR2 LQKENI. The CDR3 is 15 residues long. This chain's CDR3 is CASSPPGQGTYEQYF. DNA for the CDR3: TGTGCCAGCTCACCACCGGGGCAGGGAACCTACGAGCAGTACTTC.

This clone has more than one count but fewer than ten. The chain combines TRBV7-2 with TRBJ2-3; D uncertain. V was pared by 5 bases and J by 10 bases, with 16 bases between. The CDR3 contains 13 residues. Germline lookup yields CDR1 SGHTA and CDR2 FQGNSA. Here the CDR3 DNA reads TGTGCCAGCAGCATGGGTGGTGCGGTTTCGCAGTATTTT. It encodes CASSMGGAVSQYF.